This T cell receptor beta chain comes out of a study of T cell responses to AZD1222 COVID-19 vaccine. Measured with immunoSEQ multiplex PCR; TCRdb has only the in-frame clones, and not every one. The repertoire holds about 120,000 clones, with over 75% as singletons. The receptor comes from an adult in good health. The sample here was peripheral blood, taken on day 0 of AZD1222 vaccination.

This CDR3 is CASSLGTEFTEAFF. CDR3 in DNA: TGCGCCAGCAGCTTAGGGACAGAATTCACTGAAGCTTTCTTT. The V call is TRBV5-1, the J call TRBJ1-1; TRBD1 matches at 7 bases. The CDR3 is made up of 14 amino acids. Losses at the gene ends were 2 bases for V and 4 bases for J; bases not matched to a gene: 5. The germline CDR1 and CDR2 sequences are SGHRS and YFSETQ.